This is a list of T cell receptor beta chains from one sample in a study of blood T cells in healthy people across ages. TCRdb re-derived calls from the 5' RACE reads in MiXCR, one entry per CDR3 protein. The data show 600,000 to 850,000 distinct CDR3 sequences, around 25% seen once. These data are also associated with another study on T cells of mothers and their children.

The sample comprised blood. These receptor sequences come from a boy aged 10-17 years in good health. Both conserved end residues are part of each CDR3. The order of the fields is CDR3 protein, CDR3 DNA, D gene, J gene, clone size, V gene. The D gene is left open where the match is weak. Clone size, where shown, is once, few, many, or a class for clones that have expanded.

CASSYSQGTQKLFF,TGTGCCAGCAGTTACTCACAGGGAACCCAAAAACTGTTTTTT,.,TRBJ1-4,.,TRBV6-5
CASSPTVPGPYEQYF,TGCGCCAGCAGCCCAACGGTTCCGGGCCCCTACGAGCAGTACTTC,.,TRBJ2-7,.,TRBV4-3
CSAPPSGKETQYF,TGCAGTGCCCCCCCTAGCGGGAAAGAGACCCAGTACTTC,TRBD2,TRBJ2-5,.,TRBV20-1
CASSLSTGEGYEQYF,TGTGCCAGCAGCTTATCGACAGGGGAAGGCTACGAGCAGTACTTC,TRBD1,TRBJ2-7,few,TRBV7-2
CAISDGSSRNTGELFF,TGTGCCATCAGTGATGGTAGCTCTAGGAACACCGGGGAGCTGTTTTTT,.,TRBJ2-2,few,TRBV10-3
CSALLPGTGGNYGYTF,TGCAGTGCTTTGCTTCCCGGGACAGGGGGCAACTATGGCTACACCTTC,TRBD1,TRBJ1-2,.,TRBV20-1
CASSLGLAGISETQYF,TGTGCCAGCAGCTTAGGACTAGCGGGAATCTCAGAGACCCAGTACTTC,TRBD2,TRBJ2-5,few,TRBV7-2
CASSSSGFSNEQFF,TGTGCCAGCAGCTCCAGCGGGTTCAGCAATGAGCAGTTCTTC,.,TRBJ2-1,.,TRBV7-8
CASGMEDSRGETQYF,TGCGCCAGCGGTATGGAGGACTCTCGGGGCGAGACCCAGTACTTC,.,TRBJ2-5,few,TRBV5-1
CASSYTDRASEQYF,TGTGCCAGCAGTTACACAGACAGGGCCTCCGAGCAGTACTTC,TRBD1,TRBJ2-7,.,TRBV6-6
CSVAERSGNTIYF,TGCAGCGTTGCGGAAAGGTCCGGAAACACCATATATTTT,.,TRBJ1-3,.,TRBV29-1
CASSSSDGLSGANVLTF,TGTGCCAGTAGTTCCTCAGACGGACTTTCTGGGGCCAACGTCCTGACTTTC,.,TRBJ2-6,few,TRBV19
CASSLALGIGGGRYNEQFF,TGTGCCAGCAGCTTAGCGCTAGGAATCGGGGGGGGGCGGTACAATGAGCAGTTCTTC,TRBD2,TRBJ2-1,.,TRBV7-9
CASSLWDPVRETQYF,TGCGCCAGCAGCCTATGGGACCCAGTCCGAGAGACCCAGTACTTC,.,TRBJ2-5,.,TRBV5-1
CASSPDRAGNYGYTF,TGTGCCAGCAGTCCGGACAGGGCGGGAAACTATGGCTACACCTTC,TRBD1,TRBJ1-2,few,TRBV12-3/TRBV12-4
CASSYAVGTWYEQYF,TGTGCCAGCAGTTACGCCGTGGGGACCTGGTACGAGCAGTACTTC,.,TRBJ2-7,few,TRBV6-2/TRBV6-3
CRAGTAYTEAFF,TGCAGGGCCGGGACAGCCTACACTGAAGCTTTCTTT,TRBD1,TRBJ1-1,few,TRBV29-1
CASSSTKSGANVLTF,TGCGCCAGCAGTTCTACTAAATCTGGGGCCAACGTCCTGACTTTC,.,TRBJ2-6,once,TRBV5-1
CASSPTGSNSPLHF,TGTGCCAGCAGCCCGACGGGGAGTAATTCACCCCTCCACTTT,.,TRBJ1-6,few,TRBV7-9
CASRTSGITDTQYF,TGTGCCAGCAGAACTAGCGGAATCACAGATACGCAGTATTTT,TRBD2,TRBJ2-3,.,TRBV28
CASRHPGQLIQYF,TGTGCCAGCAGGCACCCGGGACAACTCATTCAGTACTTC,.,TRBJ2-4,many,TRBV6-2/TRBV6-3
CASREGRLNYEQYF,TGTGCCAGCAGGGAGGGACGGCTGAACTACGAGCAGTACTTC,.,TRBJ2-7,.,TRBV2
CASSQDQSAYEQYF,TGTGCCAGCAGCCAAGATCAAAGCGCCTACGAGCAGTACTTC,.,TRBJ2-7,few,TRBV4-2
CASSIGGTGEKLFF,TGCGCCAGCAGCATAGGGGGAACGGGTGAAAAACTGTTTTTT,.,TRBJ1-4,.,TRBV5-1